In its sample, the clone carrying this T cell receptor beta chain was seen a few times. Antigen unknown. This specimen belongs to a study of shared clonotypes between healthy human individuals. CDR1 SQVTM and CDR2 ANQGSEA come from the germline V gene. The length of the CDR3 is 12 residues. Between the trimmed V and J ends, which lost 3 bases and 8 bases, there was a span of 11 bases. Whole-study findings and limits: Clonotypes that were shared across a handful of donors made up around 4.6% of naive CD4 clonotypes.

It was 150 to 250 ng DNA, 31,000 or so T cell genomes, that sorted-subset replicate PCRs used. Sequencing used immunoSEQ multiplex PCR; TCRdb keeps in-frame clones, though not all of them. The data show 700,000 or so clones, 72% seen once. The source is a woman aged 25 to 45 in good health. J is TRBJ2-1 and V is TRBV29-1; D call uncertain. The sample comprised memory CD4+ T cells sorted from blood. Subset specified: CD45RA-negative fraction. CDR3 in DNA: TGCAGCGTTGATAGGAGTGGCGATGAGCAGTTCTTC. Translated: CSVDRSGDEQFF.